These 15 T cell receptor beta chains came from one sample sequenced in a study of cytomegalovirus exposure and HLA in healthy donors. Assay used: immunoSEQ multiplex PCR; TCRdb lists only in-frame clones, some missing. The sample holds about 330,000 clones, about nine tenths seen once. Sequences were obtained from PBMCs. These receptors came from a young woman in good health and CMV-seropositive.

This clone appeared a single time. The gene calls are TRBV19 and TRBJ2-7; a weak D match, TRBD1 (6 bases). Trimming cost V 10 bases and J 2 bases, with 15 bases left between them. Germline assignment: CDR1 LNHDA and CDR2 SQIVND (reference sequence). The length of the CDR3 is 13 residues. The CDR3 nucleotides read TGTGCCACCTCCCCATGGGGGCCCTACGAGCAGTACTTC. Protein: CATSPWGPYEQYF. Variable domain in full (rest from reference TRBV19 and TRBJ2-7): DGGITQSPKYLFRKEGQNVTLSCEQNLNHDAMYWYRQDPGQGLRLIYYSQIVNDFQKGDIAEGYSVSREKKESFPLTVTSAQKNPTAFYLCATSPWGPYEQYFGPGTRLTVT.

This chain uses TRBV30 with TRBJ1-5; D is perhaps TRBD1 (6 bases). Germline V gives CDR1 GTSNPN, CDR2 SVGIG (reference sequence). The CDR3 contains 17 residues. The V end was cut by 1 base, the J end by 0 bases, with 16 bases between. CDR3 loop: CAWSGGRGGRSNQPQHF. CDR3 DNA sequence: TGTGCCTGGAGTGGGGGAAGGGGGGGGCGTAGCAATCAGCCCCAGCATTTT.

CDR3 residues: CASSYSWRDNSNEQFF. DNA for the CDR3: TGTGCCAGCAGTTACTCGTGGAGGGACAACAGCAATGAGCAGTTCTTC. This chain links TRBV6-5 with TRBJ2-1, with D possibly being TRBD1 or TRBD2 (6 bases each). V was cut by 0 bases and J by 6 bases, with 15 bases left in between. Germline V CDR1 and CDR2: MNHEY, SVGAGI. CDR3 size: 16 residues.

The chain couples TRBV27 to TRBJ1-1; D gene ambiguous. V lost 3 bases to trimming and J lost 1 base, with 9 bases between them. This CDR3 contains 14 residues. Looked up from germline, CDR1 is MNHEY and CDR2 is SMNVEV (reference sequence). CDR3 protein: CASSLVSSNTEAFF. In DNA form, the CDR3 reads TGTGCCAGCAGTTTGGTCAGCTCGAACACTGAAGCTTTCTTT.

The chain uses TRBV11-1 and TRBJ2-1; D is possibly TRBD1 (6 bases). Germline loops: CDR1 SGHAT, CDR2 FQDESV (reference sequence). The V gene lost 1 base and the J gene lost 7 bases, with 14 bases spanning the gap. The CDR3 is 15 amino acids. CDR3 in amino acids: CASSLGGTGKNEQFF. For the CDR3, the DNA is TGTGCCAGCAGCTTAGGAGGCACAGGGAAAAATGAGCAGTTCTTC.

The rearrangement joins TRBV9 to TRBJ1-1, with D maybe TRBD1 (5 bases). V lost 4 bases to trimming and J lost 4 bases, with 20 bases between them. CDR1 and CDR2 from the germline V gene are SGDLS and YYNGEE. The CDR3 loop spans 16 amino acids. The CDR3 coding sequence is TGTGCCAGCAGCTTTAGTGCGACAGCCGGGAGCACTGAAGCTTTCTTT. It yields the protein CASSFSATAGSTEAFF.

This clone was detected only once. CDR3: CASSLGGLNTEAFF. In nucleotides, the CDR3 is TGTGCCAGCAGCTTAGGAGGGTTGAACACTGAAGCTTTCTTT. The genes are TRBV11-3 and TRBJ1-1, with D hard to call. The ends were cut back, 1 base at V and 0 bases at J, with 6 bases in the middle. The CDR3 extends over 14 amino acids. Looked up from germline, CDR1 is SGHNT and CDR2 is YENEEA.

The chain joins TRBV9 to TRBJ2-7; a weak D match, TRBD1 (7 bases). There are 15 residues in the CDR3. CDR1 and CDR2 from the germline V gene are SGDLS and YYNGEE. Trimming left V 3 bases short and J 5 bases short, with 18 bases between. The CDR3 bases are TGTGCCAGCAGCGCCCTAGGAGGGGGCGGCGACGAGCAGTACTTC. This sequence encodes CASSALGGGGDEQYF.

The chain carries TRBV28 and TRBJ2-2; TRBD1 is a possible D gene (6 bases). The CDR3 length is 14 residues. Trimming pared 5 bases from V and 5 bases from J, leaving 12 bases between. The germline CDR1 and CDR2 sequences are MDHEN and SYDVKM. CDR3 bases: TGTGCCAGCAGTGTACTCGGACAGACCGGGGAGCTGTTTTTT. Translation gives CASSVLGQTGELFF.

This clone was detected once. The chain is built from TRBV5-1 and TRBJ2-3; 9 bases fit TRBD2. The CDR3 contains 16 residues. Per germline, CDR1 SGHRS and CDR2 YFSETQ. V was clipped by 0 bases and J by 2 bases; unmatched bases: 4. CDR3: CASSLEAGGPTDTQYF. The CDR3, as DNA: TGCGCCAGCAGCTTGGAGGCGGGGGGGCCCACAGATACGCAGTATTTT.

This rearrangement joins TRBV11-3 to TRBJ2-1, with D possibly matching TRBD2 (5 bases). The CDR3 runs 15 residues. Germline V gene data show CDR1 as SGHNT and CDR2 as YENEEA. The ends were cut back, 0 bases at V and 7 bases at J, with 13 bases in the middle. Here the CDR3 reads CASSLEPGTRNEQFF. In DNA form, the CDR3 reads TGTGCCAGCAGCTTAGAACCGGGAACAAGGAATGAGCAGTTCTTC.

This clone was detected only a few times. The genes are TRBV9 and TRBJ2-7; 8 positions match TRBD1. Trimming cost V 4 bases and J 0 bases; bases outside gene matches: 9. From germline, CDR1 is SGDLS and CDR2 YYNGEE. This CDR3 has 16 residues. CDR3 protein: CASSPEDRASSYEQYF. CDR3 bases: TGTGCCAGCAGCCCCGAGGACAGGGCAAGCTCCTACGAGCAGTACTTC.

The gene calls are TRBV5-1 and TRBJ1-3; D is unclear. There are 15 residues in the CDR3. Germline V gene sequence: CDR1 SGHRS, CDR2 YFSETQ. V was cut by 5 bases and J by 0 bases, with 12 bases left in between. The CDR3 loop is CASRSSTNSGNTIYF. The CDR3, as DNA: TGCGCCAGCAGATCGTCAACTAACTCTGGAAACACCATATATTTT.

CDR3 DNA: TGTGCCAGCACCCCGGGCGGGGCGTTTTTGGATACGCAGTATTTT. Translated, it gives CASTPGGAFLDTQYF. The V call is TRBV9, the J call TRBJ2-3; D might be TRBD2 (6 bases). CDR3 size: 15 residues. V was shortened by 6 bases and J by 6 bases, with 20 bases between the two germline ends. The germline gives CDR1 SGDLS, CDR2 YYNGEE.

V and J are TRBV5-1 and TRBJ2-7; D perhaps matches TRBD1 (6 bases). The CDR3 spans 14 residues. V lost 0 bases and J lost 4, with 11 bases in between. From germline, CDR1 is SGHRS and CDR2 YFSETQ. The CDR3 region is CASSLADSIYEQYF. The CDR3 DNA follows: TGCGCCAGCAGCTTGGCGGACAGCATATACGAGCAGTACTTC.